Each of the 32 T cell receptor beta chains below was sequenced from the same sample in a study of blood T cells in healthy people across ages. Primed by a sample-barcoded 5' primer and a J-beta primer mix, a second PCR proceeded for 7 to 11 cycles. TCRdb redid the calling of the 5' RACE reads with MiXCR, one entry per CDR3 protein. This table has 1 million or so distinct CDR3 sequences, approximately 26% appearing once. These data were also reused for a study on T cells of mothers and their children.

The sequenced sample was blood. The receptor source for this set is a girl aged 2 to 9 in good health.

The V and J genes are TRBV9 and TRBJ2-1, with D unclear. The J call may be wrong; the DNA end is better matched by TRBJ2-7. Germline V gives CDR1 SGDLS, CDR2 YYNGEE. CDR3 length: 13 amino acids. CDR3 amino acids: CASSVSQTYEQYF. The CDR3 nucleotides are TGTGCCAGCAGCGTCTCCCAAACCTACGAGCAGTACTTC.

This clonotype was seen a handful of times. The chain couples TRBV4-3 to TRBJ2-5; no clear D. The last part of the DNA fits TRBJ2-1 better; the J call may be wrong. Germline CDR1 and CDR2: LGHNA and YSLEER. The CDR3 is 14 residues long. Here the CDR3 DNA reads TGCGCCAGCAGCCAAGATCCTTCACCAAAAGAGCAGTTCTTC. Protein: CASSQDPSPKEQFF.

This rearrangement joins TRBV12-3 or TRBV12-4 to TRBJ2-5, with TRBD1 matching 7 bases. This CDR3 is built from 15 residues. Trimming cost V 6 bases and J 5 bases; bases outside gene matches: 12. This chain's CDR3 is CASSPRQGVGETQYF. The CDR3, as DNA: TGTGCCAGCAGCCCAAGACAGGGAGTTGGGGAGACCCAGTACTTC.

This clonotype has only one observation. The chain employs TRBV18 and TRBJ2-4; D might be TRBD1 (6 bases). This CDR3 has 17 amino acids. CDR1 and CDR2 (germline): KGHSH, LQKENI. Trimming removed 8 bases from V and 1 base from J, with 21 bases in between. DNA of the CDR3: TGTGCCAGCCCAGACAGGCCAGGCAACCCGGCCAAAAACATTCAGTACTTC. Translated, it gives CASPDRPGNPAKNIQYF.

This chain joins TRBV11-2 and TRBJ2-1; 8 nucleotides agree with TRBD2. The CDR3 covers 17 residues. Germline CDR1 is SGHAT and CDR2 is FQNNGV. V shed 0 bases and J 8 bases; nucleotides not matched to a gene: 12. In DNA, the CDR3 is TGTGCCAGCAGCTTAGATCTCTCGGGAGGGCCGGGTGATGAGCAGTTCTTC. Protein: CASSLDLSGGPGDEQFF.

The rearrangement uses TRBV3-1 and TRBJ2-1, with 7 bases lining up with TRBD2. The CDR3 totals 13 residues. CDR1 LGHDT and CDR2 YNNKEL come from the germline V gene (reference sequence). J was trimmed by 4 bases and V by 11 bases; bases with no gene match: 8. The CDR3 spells CASQRDPYNEQFF. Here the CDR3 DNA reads TGTGCCTCACAGCGGGATCCTTACAATGAGCAGTTCTTC.

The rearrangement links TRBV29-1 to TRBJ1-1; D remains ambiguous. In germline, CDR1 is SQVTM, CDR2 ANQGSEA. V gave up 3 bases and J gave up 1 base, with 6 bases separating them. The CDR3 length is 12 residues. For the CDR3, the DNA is TGCAGCGTTGAGCAGCCGAACACTGAAGCTTTCTTT. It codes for CSVEQPNTEAFF.

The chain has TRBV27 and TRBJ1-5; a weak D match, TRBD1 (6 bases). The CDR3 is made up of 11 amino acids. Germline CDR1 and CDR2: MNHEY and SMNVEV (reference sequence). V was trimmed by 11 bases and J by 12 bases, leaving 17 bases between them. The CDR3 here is CASGRGPVQHF. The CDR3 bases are TGTGCCTCGGGCCGGGGGCCGGTCCAGCATTTT.

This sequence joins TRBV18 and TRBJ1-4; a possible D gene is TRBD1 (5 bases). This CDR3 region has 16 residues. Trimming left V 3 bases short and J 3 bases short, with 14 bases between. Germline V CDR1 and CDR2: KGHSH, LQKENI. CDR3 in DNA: TGTGCCAGCTCACCGGCAGAAGGGGCCGCTAATGAAAAACTGTTTTTT. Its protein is CASSPAEGAANEKLFF.

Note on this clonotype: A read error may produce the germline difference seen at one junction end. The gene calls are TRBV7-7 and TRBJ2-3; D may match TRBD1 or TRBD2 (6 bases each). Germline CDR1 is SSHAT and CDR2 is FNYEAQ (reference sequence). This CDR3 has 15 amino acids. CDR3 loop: CASSPIGGPTDTQYF. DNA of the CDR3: TGTGCTAGCAGCCCGATTGGGGGGCCCACAGATACGCAGTATTTT.

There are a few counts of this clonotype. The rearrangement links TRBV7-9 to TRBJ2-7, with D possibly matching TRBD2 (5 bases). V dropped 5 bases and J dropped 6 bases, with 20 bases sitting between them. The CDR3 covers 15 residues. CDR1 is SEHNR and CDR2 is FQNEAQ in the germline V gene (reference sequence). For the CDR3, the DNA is TGTGCCAGCAGCGAACCCGTGGCAGGACGGGGCGAGCAGTACTTC. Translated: CASSEPVAGRGEQYF.

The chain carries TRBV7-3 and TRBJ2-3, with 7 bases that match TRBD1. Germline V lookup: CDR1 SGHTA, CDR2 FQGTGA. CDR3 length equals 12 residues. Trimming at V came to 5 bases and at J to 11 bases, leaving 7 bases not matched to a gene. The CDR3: CASSTTGEKQYF. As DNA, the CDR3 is TGTGCCAGCAGCACAACAGGGGAGAAGCAGTATTTT.

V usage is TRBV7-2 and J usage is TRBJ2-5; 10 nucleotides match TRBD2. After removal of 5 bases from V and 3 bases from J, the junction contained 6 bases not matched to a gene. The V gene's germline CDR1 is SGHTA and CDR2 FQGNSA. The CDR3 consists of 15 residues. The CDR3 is CASSQQGLAKETQYF. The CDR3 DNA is TGTGCCAGCAGCCAACAGGGACTAGCGAAAGAGACCCAGTACTTC. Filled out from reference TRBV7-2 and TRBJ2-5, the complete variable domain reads GAGVSQSPSNKVTEKGKDVELRCDPISGHTALYWYRQSLGQGLEFLIYFQGNSAPDKSGLPSDRFSAERTGGSVSTLTIQRTQQEDSAVYLCASSQQGLAKETQYFGPGTRLLVL.

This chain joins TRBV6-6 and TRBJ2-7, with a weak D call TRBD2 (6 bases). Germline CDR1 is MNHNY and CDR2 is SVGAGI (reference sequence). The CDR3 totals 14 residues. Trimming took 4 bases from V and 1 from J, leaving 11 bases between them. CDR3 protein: CASSSTSKSYEQYF. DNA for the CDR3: TGTGCCAGCAGTTCGACTAGTAAGTCCTACGAGCAGTACTTC.

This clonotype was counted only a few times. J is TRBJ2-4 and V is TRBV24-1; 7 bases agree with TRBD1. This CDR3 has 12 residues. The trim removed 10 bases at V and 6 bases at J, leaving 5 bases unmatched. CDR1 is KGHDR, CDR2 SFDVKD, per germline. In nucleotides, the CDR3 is TGTGCCACGGGGACAGTGGGAAACATTCAGTACTTC. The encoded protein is CATGTVGNIQYF.

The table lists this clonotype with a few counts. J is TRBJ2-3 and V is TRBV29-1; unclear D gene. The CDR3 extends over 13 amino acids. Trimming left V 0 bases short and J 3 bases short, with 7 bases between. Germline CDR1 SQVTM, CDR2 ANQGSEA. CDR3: CSVEDLRTDTQYF. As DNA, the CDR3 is TGCAGCGTTGAAGATCTTCGGACAGATACGCAGTATTTT.

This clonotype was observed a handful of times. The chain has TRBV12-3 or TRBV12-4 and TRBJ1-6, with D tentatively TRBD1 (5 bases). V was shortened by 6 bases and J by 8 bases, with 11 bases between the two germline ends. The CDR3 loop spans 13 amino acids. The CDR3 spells CASRGLSDSPLHF. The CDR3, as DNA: TGTGCCAGCAGGGGACTTTCGGATTCACCCCTCCACTTT.

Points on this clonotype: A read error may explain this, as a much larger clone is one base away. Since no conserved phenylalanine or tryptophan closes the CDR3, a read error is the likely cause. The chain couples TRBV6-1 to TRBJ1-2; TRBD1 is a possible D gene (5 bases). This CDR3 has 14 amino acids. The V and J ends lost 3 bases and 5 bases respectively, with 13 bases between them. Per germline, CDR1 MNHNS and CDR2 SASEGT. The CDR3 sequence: CASSDGWGRYGYTL. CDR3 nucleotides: TGTGCCAGCAGTGATGGTTGGGGGAGGTATGGCTACACCCTC.

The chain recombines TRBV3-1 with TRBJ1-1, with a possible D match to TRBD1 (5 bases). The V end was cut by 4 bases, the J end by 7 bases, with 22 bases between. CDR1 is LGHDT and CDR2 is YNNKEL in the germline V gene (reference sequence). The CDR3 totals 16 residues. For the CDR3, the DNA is TGTGCCAGCAGCCGAGTCCCCGCCGGGGGAGTGGATGAAGCTTTCTTT. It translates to CASSRVPAGGVDEAFF.

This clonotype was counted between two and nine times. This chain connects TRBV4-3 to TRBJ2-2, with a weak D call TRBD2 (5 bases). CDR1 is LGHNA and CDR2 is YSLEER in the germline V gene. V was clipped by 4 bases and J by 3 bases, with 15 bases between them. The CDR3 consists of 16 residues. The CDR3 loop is CASSLLGWGDTGELFF. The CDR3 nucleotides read TGCGCCAGCAGCCTGCTCGGCTGGGGAGACACCGGGGAGCTGTTTTTT.

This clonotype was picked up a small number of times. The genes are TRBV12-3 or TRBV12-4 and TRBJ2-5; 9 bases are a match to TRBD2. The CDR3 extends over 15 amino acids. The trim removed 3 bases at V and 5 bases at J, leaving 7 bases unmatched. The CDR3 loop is CASSFGGGAWETQYF. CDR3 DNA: TGTGCCAGCAGTTTCGGCGGGGGGGCTTGGGAGACCCAGTACTTC.

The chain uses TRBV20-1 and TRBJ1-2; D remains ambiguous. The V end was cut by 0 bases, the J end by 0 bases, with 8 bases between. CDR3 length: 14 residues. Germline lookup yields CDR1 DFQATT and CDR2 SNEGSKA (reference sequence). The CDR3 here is CSARDEGANYGYTF. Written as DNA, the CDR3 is TGCAGTGCTAGAGACGAGGGTGCTAACTATGGCTACACCTTC.

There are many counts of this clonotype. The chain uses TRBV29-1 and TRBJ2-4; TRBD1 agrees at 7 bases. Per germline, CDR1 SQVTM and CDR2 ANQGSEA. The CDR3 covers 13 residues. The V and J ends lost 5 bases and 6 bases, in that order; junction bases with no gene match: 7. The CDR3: CSVQGAGGNIQYF. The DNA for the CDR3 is TGCAGCGTTCAAGGGGCAGGGGGAAACATTCAGTACTTC.

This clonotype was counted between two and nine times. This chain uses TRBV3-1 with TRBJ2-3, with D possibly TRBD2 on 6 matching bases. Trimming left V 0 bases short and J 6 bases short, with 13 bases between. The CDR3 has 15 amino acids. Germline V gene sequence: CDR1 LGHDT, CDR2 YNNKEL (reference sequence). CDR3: CASSQDLTRRDTQYF. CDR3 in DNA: TGTGCCAGCAGCCAAGATCTGACTAGAAGGGATACGCAGTATTTT.

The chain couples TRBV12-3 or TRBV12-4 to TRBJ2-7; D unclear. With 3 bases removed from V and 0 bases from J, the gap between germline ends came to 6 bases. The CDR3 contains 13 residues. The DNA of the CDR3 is TGTGCCAGCAGTTTCAGGCACTCCTACGAGCAGTACTTC. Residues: CASSFRHSYEQYF.

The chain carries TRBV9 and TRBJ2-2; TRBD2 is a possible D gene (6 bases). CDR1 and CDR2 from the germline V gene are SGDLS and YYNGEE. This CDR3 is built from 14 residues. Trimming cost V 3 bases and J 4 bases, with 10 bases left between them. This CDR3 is CASSGRDPTGELFF. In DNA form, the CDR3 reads TGTGCCAGCAGCGGGCGGGACCCCACCGGGGAGCTGTTTTTT.

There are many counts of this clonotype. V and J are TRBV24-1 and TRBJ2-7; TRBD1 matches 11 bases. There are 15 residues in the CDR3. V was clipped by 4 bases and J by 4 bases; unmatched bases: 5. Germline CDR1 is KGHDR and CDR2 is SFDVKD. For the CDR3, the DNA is TGTGCCACCAGTGACCCTGGACAGGGGGCTTACGAGCAGTACTTC. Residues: CATSDPGQGAYEQYF.

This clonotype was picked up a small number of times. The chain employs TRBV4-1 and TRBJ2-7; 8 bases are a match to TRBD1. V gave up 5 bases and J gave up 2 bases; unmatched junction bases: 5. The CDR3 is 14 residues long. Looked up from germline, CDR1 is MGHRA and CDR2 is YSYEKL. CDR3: CASSTRGLPYEQYF. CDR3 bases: TGCGCCAGCAGCACCAGGGGGCTGCCCTACGAGCAGTACTTC.

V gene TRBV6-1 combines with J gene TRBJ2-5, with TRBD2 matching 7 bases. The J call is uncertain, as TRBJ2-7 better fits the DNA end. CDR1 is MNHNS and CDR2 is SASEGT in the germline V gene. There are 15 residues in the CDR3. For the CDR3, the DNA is TGTGCCAGCAGTGAAGATGGGGGGGGTTCCTACGAGCAGTACTTC. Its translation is CASSEDGGGSYEQYF.

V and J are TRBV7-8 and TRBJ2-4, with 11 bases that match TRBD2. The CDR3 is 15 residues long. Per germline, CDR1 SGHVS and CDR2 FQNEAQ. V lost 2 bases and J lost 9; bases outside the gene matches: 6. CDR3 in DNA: TGTGCCAGCAGCTTAACTAGCGGGAGAGAGGTCATTCAGTACTTC. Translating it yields CASSLTSGREVIQYF. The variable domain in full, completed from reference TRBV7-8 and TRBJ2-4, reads GAGVSQSPRYKVAKRGQDVALRCDPISGHVSLFWYQQALGQGPEFLTYFQNEAQLDKSGLPSDRFFAERPEGSVSTLKIQRTQQEDSAVYLCASSLTSGREVIQYFGAGTRLSVL.

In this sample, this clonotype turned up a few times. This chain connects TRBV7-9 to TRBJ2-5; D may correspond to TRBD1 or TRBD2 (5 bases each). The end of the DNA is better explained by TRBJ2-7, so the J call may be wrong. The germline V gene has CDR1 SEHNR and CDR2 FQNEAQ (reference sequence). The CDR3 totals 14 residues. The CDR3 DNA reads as TGTGCCAGCAGCTTAAGGGACGGACACTACGAGCAGTACTTC. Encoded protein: CASSLRDGHYEQYF.

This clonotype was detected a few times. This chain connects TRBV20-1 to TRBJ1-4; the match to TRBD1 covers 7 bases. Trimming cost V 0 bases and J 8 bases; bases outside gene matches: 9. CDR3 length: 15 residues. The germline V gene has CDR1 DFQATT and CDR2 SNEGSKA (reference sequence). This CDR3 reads CSAREPRGKGEKLFF. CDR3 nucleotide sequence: TGCAGTGCTAGAGAGCCCAGGGGGAAGGGCGAAAAACTGTTTTTT.